One sample yielded the 8 T cell receptor beta chains listed below, sequenced in a study of blood T cell repertoires in COVID-19. Only in-frame clones appear in the TCRdb table, and some are missing; sequencing was by immunoSEQ multiplex PCR. Of about 400,000 clones in the sample, approximately 90% were seen once. The specimen was PBMCs or T cells enriched from blood (not recorded which). These TCRs come from a young woman with acute COVID-19.

This clone was recorded once. The V call is TRBV3-1 (or the pseudogene TRBV3-2), the J call TRBJ2-1; TRBD2 matches 8 bases. Germline V gene sequence: CDR1 LGHDT, CDR2 YNNKEL (reference sequence). Trimming removed 5 bases from V and 10 bases from J; junction bases left unmatched: 13. CDR3 size: 15 residues. The CDR3 reads CASSVPGTSHQEQFF. CDR3 DNA: TGTGCCAGCAGCGTCCCCGGGACTAGTCACCAGGAGCAGTTCTTC.

The DNA for the CDR3 is TGCGCCAGCAGAACGTCAGGGGGCTACAATGAGCAGTTCTTC. It specifies CASRTSGGYNEQFF. V is TRBV5-1 and J is TRBJ2-1, with 7 positions matching TRBD1. The J segment lost 3 bases and the V segment lost 5 bases, leaving 5 bases of the junction unmatched. This CDR3 comprises 14 residues. CDR1 and CDR2 from the germline V gene are SGHRS and YFSETQ.

The V gene is TRBV7-3, the J gene TRBJ2-3, with 7 bases aligning to TRBD2. V shed 5 bases, J shed 5 bases, and the junction held 13 bases outside the gene matches. The CDR3 totals 16 residues. The V gene's germline CDR1 is SGHTA and CDR2 FQGTGA. The chain's CDR3 is CASSLRPGGVGDTQYF. The CDR3, as DNA: TGTGCCAGCAGCCTCAGGCCGGGGGGTGTTGGAGATACGCAGTATTTT.

The chain links TRBV5-5 to TRBJ1-2; 7 bases match TRBD1. Germline CDR1 SGHKS, CDR2 YYEKEE (reference sequence). This CDR3 is built from 14 residues. V shed 2 bases and J 7 bases; nucleotides not matched to a gene: 8. CDR3 nucleotide sequence: TGTGCCAGCAGCTTTCTAGGGGGCGCGGGTGGCTACACCTTC. Protein product: CASSFLGGAGGYTF.

V and J are TRBV30 and TRBJ1-2, with no clear D. Germline CDR1 is GTSNPN and CDR2 is SVGIG (reference sequence). With 7 bases removed from V and 4 bases from J, the gap between germline ends came to 13 bases. The CDR3 is 12 residues long. The chain's CDR3 is CASPGRAYGYTF. DNA of the CDR3: TGTGCCTCTCCGGGGAGGGCCTATGGCTACACCTTC. Drawing the rest from reference TRBV30 and TRBJ1-2, the complete variable domain is SQTIHQWPATLVQPVGSPLSLECTVEGTSNPNLYWYRQAAGRGLQLLFYSVGIGQISSEVPQNLSASRPQDRQFILSSKKLLLSDSGFYLCASPGRAYGYTFGSGTRLTVV.

This clone was seen just once. V gene TRBV5-1 combines with J gene TRBJ1-4; D unresolved. The CDR3 consists of 15 residues. The V gene lost 5 bases and the J gene lost 5 bases, with 16 bases spanning the gap. Per the germline V gene, CDR1 is SGHRS and CDR2 is YFSETQ. The CDR3 loop reads CASRLGGQANEKLFF. For the CDR3, the DNA is TGCGCCAGCAGACTCGGTGGGCAAGCCAATGAAAAACTGTTTTTT.

The genes are TRBV6-1 and TRBJ2-7; TRBD1 matches 7 bases. This CDR3 comprises 15 residues. Germline CDR1 reads MNHNS; CDR2 reads SASEGT. Germline trimming cut 2 bases from V and 3 bases from J; bases unmatched to any gene: 7. As DNA, the CDR3 is TGTGCCAGCAGTGAACAAGACAGGGAGTTCTACGAGCAGTACTTC. Translating gives CASSEQDREFYEQYF.

The V call is TRBV6-5, the J call TRBJ2-2; D ambiguous. V lost 6 bases and J lost 0, with 2 bases in between. CDR1 is MNHEY, CDR2 SVGAGI, per germline. The CDR3 is made up of 12 amino acids. The CDR3 region is CASSTNTGELFF. The CDR3 nucleotides are TGTGCCAGCAGCACGAACACCGGGGAGCTGTTTTTT.